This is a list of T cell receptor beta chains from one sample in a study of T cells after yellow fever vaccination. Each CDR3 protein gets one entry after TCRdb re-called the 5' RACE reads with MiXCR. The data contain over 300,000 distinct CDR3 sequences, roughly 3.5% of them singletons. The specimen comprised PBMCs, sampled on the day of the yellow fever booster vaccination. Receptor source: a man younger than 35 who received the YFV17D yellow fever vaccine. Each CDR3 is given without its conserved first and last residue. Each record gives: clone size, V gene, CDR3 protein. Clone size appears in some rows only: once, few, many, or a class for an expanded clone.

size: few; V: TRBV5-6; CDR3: ASSFTSGPQIRQY
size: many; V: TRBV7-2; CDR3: ASSSGGGYEQY
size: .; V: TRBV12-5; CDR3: ASGLVLRGTGELF
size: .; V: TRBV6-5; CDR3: ASSSTALKFYEQY
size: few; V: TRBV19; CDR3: ASSPQGSYGYT
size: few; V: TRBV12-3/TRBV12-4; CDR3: ATKEFGGVTDTQY
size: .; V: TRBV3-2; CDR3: ASSQVGTLHRGTDTQY
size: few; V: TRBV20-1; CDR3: SAEGQGASDTQY
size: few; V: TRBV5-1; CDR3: ASTDSPGTEAF
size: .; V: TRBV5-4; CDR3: ASSLYRGPETQY
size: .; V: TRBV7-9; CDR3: ASITPGLASTDTQY
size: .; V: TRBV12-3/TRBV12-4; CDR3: ASSLTSGANNEQF
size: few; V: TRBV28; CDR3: ASRVGPYEQY
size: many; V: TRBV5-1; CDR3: ASSLEVRGGPGELF
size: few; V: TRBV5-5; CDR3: ASSYPPGTAEAF
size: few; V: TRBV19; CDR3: ASGELEQETQY
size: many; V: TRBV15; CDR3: ATRPGLLGQEQY
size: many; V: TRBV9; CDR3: ASSVAPSANSPLH
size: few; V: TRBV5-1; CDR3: ASRSLTENTEAF
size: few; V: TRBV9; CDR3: ASSALEGRLQETQY
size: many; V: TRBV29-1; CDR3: SVGLVGGQETQY
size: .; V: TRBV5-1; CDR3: ASSLGLAGNTQY
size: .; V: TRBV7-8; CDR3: ASSFSGTGDSDTQY
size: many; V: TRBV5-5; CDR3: ASSEGTGNQPQH
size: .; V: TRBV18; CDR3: ASSPPGLSGANVLT
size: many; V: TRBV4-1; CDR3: ASSHGDSFEKLF
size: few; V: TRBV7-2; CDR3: ASSPITKTGANSPLH
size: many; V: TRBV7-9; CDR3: ASSHEDTNSPLH
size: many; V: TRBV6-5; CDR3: ASSYGLAGGGDTQY
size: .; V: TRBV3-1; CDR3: ASSQVDRGETQY
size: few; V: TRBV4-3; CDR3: ASSTQPLAVYEQY
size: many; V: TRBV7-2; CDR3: ASSLDIAGAPAQY
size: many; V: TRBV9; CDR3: ASSVSGTGELF
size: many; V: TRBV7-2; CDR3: ASSQRWKAGGRNEQF
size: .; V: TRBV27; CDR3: ASSPYRGLGNTIY
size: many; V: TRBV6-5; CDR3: ASSYSRRDGYT
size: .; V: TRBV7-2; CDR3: ASSPYYRGAGNYGYT
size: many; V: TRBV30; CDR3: AWSVGGTVNTEAF
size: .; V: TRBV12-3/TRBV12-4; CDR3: ASSTTGGIETQY
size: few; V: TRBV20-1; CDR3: SARDFQQGRTDTQY
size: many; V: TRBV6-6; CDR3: ASSYRTNYGYT
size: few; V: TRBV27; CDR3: ASSSTRQGAGEKLF
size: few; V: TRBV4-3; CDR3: APIRDRGKETQY
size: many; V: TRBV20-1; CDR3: SARDATGELF
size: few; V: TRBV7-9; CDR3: ASRPPGHLNTEAF
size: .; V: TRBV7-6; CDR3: ASSINQQGSGELF
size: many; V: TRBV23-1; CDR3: ASSFNQPQH
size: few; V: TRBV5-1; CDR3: ASSSEVGSTIKQY
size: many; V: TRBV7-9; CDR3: ASSSRLVQETQY
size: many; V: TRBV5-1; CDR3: ASSKGESGQPQH
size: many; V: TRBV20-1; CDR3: SARLLQAGPSSYNEQF
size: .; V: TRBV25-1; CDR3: ASTGQGAPGANVLT
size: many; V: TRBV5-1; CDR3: ASTPFVGQTQY
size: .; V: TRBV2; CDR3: ASTLEGEKLF
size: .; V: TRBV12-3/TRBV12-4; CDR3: ASSLGGGSGVTQY